The 8 T cell receptor beta chains in this list originate from one sample, sequenced in a study of blood T cell repertoires in COVID-19. Measured with immunoSEQ multiplex PCR; TCRdb has only the in-frame clones, and not every one. This sample yields around 190,000 clones, of which over 75% are seen a single time; roughly a sixth belongs to the top ten. The specimen was peripheral blood. These TCRs come from a man in his fifties with COVID-19, enrolled during active disease.

The genes are TRBV19 and TRBJ1-2; D may be TRBD1 (6 bases). V was shortened by 7 bases and J by 4 bases, with 19 bases between the two germline ends. The length of the CDR3 is 15 residues. CDR1 is LNHDA and CDR2 is SQIVND in the germline V gene (reference sequence). CDR3 sequence reads: CASNSDRDISYGYTF. For the CDR3, the DNA is TGTGCCAGTAACTCCGACCGGGACATCTCCTATGGCTACACCTTC.

The chain has TRBV6-6 and TRBJ2-1, with 11 bases matching TRBD1. V trimming: 6 bases; J trimming: 6 bases; junction bases outside the gene matches: 7. Germline CDR1 reads MNHNY; CDR2 reads SVGAGI (reference sequence). The CDR3 runs 15 residues. The DNA for the CDR3 is TGTGCCAGCAGGCCTGGACAGGGGGCGGGCAATGAGCAGTTCTTC. Translated: CASRPGQGAGNEQFF.

The chain is built from TRBV4-2 and TRBJ1-1; unclear D gene. Between the trimmed V and J ends, which lost 0 bases and 8 bases, there was a span of 13 bases. The CDR3 has 14 residues. CDR1 and CDR2 from the germline V gene are LGHNA and YNFKEQ. This CDR3 is CASSQDLWGAEAFF. The CDR3, as DNA: TGTGCCAGCAGCCAAGATCTCTGGGGAGCCGAAGCTTTCTTT.

This chain joins TRBV27 and TRBJ1-1, with D perhaps matching TRBD1 (5 bases). Trimming left V 5 bases short and J 5 bases short, with 18 bases between. CDR1 is MNHEY and CDR2 is SMNVEV in the germline V gene (reference sequence). There are 15 residues in the CDR3. CDR3 in DNA: TGTGCCAGCAGTATCGCCCCGGGACTGTTGACTGAAGCTTTCTTT. It codes for CASSIAPGLLTEAFF.

This chain joins TRBV14 and TRBJ2-3; D gene uncertain. Trimming removed 4 bases at V and 0 bases at J, with 11 bases between. The CDR3 has 15 amino acids. Germline values: CDR1 SGHDN, CDR2 FVKESK. The CDR3 bases are TGTGCCAGCAGCCCGTATCTAACTAGCACAGATACGCAGTATTTT. This gives the protein CASSPYLTSTDTQYF.

V and J are TRBV29-1 and TRBJ2-3; tentative D call: TRBD1 (7 bases). The V gene lost 3 bases and the J gene lost 7 bases, with 20 bases spanning the gap. The CDR3 has 15 residues. Germline CDR1 SQVTM, CDR2 ANQGSEA. The CDR3 loop reads CSVDTDRRLGHTQYF. CDR3 nucleotides: TGCAGCGTTGATACGGACAGGCGACTAGGCCATACGCAGTATTTT.

The rearrangement joins TRBV30 to TRBJ2-7; 7 nucleotides line up with TRBD2. Germline V lookup: CDR1 GTSNPN, CDR2 SVGIG (reference sequence). The CDR3 runs to 15 residues. V dropped 0 bases and J dropped 1; count of bases not matched to a gene: 6. The CDR3 DNA reads as TGTGCCTGGAGTGTCGGGGGGAAAAAATCCTACGAGCAGTACTTC. Protein: CAWSVGGKKSYEQYF.

This chain joins TRBV28 and TRBJ1-2; no reliable D call. V was trimmed by 4 bases and J by 4 bases, leaving 10 bases between them. Per the germline V gene, CDR1 is MDHEN and CDR2 is SYDVKM. This CDR3 is 13 amino acids long. The CDR3: CASSSRPGYGYTF. The CDR3 coding sequence is TGTGCCAGCAGTTCCCGGCCGGGCTATGGCTACACCTTC.